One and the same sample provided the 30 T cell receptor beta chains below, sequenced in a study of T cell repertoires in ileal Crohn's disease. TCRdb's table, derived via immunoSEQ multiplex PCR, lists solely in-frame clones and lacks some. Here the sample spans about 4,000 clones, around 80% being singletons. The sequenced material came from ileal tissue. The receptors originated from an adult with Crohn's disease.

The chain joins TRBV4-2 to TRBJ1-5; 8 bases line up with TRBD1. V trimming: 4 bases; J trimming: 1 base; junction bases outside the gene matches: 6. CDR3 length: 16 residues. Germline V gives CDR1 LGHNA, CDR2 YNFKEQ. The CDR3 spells CASSRATGESNQPQHF. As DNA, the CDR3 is TGTGCCAGCAGCCGGGCGACAGGGGAAAGCAATCAGCCCCAGCATTTT.

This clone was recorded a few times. The CDR3 nucleotides are TGTGCCAGCAGCTTACCACTAGCGGGGACCTACGAGCAGTACTTC. Protein: CASSLPLAGTYEQYF. The gene calls are TRBV7-2 and TRBJ2-7; 10 positions match TRBD2. This CDR3 contains 15 residues. V lost 2 bases, J lost 2 bases, and 3 bases stayed unmatched. Germline CDR1 SGHTA, CDR2 FQGNSA. Based on the CDR3 plus reference TRBV7-2 and TRBJ2-7, the full variable domain is GAGVSQSPSNKVTEKGKDVELRCDPISGHTALYWYRQSLGQGLEFLIYFQGNSAPDKSGLPSDRFSAERTGGSVSTLTIQRTQQEDSAVYLCASSLPLAGTYEQYFGPGTRLTVT.

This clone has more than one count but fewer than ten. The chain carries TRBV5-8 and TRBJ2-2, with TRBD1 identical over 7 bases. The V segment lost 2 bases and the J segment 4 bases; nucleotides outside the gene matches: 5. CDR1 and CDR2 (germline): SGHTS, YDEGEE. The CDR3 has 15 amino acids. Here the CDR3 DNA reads TGTGCCAGCAGCTTAAGACAGGGATTCACCGGGGAGCTGTTTTTT. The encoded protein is CASSLRQGFTGELFF.

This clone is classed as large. DNA of the CDR3: TGTGCCAGCAGCTTCGGGAACACTGAAGCTTTCTTT. Translating gives CASSFGNTEAFF. This chain uses TRBV5-4 with TRBJ1-1, with D hard to call. Trimming removed 2 bases from V and 1 base from J, with 3 bases in between. In germline, CDR1 is SGHNT, CDR2 YYREEE (reference sequence). This CDR3 is built from 12 residues.

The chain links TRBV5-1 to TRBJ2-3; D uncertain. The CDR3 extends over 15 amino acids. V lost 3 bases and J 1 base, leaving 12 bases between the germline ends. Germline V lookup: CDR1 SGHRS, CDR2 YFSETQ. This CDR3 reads CASSSYDWGTDTQYF. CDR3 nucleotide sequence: TGCGCCAGCAGCTCGTACGACTGGGGCACAGATACGCAGTATTTT. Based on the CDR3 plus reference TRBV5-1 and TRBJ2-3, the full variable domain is KAGVTQTPRYLIKTRGQQVTLSCSPISGHRSVSWYQQTPGQGLQFLFEYFSETQRNKGNFPGRFSGRQFSNSRSEMNVSTLELGDSALYLCASSSYDWGTDTQYFGPGTRLTVL.

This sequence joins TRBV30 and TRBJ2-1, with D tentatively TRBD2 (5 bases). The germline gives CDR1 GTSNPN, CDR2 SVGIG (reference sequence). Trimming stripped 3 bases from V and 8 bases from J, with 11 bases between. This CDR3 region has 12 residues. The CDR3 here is CAWRASRDEQFF. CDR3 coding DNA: TGTGCCTGGAGGGCTAGCCGCGATGAGCAGTTCTTC.

The CDR3 loop is CASSSLAGEVETQYF. In DNA, the CDR3 is TGTGCCAGCAGCTCATTAGCGGGGGAGGTAGAGACCCAGTACTTC. J is TRBJ2-5 and V is TRBV4-2; 9 nucleotides align to TRBD2. With V trimmed by 5 bases and J by 4 bases, 8 bases remained unmatched. This CDR3 region has 15 residues. The V gene's germline CDR1 is LGHNA and CDR2 YNFKEQ.

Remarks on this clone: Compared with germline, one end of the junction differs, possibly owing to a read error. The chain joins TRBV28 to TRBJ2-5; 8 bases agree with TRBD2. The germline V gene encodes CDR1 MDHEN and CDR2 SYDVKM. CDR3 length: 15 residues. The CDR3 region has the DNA TGTGCCAGCCGAGGGGCGGGAGGTTACCAAGGGACCCAGTACTTC. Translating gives CASRGAGGYQGTQYF.

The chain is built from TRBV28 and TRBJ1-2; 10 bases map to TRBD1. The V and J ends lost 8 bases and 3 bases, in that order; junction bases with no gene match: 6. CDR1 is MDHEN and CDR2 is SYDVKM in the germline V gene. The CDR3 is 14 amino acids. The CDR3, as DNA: TGTGCCAGCGGTGGACAGGGGGGGCACTATGGCTACACCTTC. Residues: CASGGQGGHYGYTF.

Here the CDR3 DNA reads TGTGCCAGCAGTAAGGACAGGCTTAATAATTCACCCCTCCACTTT. As protein: CASSKDRLNNSPLHF. The genes are TRBV2 and TRBJ1-6; 7 nucleotides agree with TRBD1. The CDR3 length is 15 residues. CDR1 and CDR2 (germline): SNHLY, FYNNEI. The V segment lost 5 bases and the J segment 5 bases; nucleotides outside the gene matches: 6.

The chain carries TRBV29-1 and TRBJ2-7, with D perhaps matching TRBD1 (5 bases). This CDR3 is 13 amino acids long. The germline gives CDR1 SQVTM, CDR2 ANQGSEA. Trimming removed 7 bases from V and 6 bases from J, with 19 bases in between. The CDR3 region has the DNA TGCAGCGCCCTAAGGGGCGCGGCAGGCGAGCAGTACTTC. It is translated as CSALRGAAGEQYF.

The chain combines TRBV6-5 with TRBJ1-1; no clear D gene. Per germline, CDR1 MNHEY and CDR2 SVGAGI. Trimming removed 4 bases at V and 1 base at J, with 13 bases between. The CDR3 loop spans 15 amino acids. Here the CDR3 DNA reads TGTGCCAGCAGTTTTACCTCGACGGGGAACACTGAAGCTTTCTTT. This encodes CASSFTSTGNTEAFF.

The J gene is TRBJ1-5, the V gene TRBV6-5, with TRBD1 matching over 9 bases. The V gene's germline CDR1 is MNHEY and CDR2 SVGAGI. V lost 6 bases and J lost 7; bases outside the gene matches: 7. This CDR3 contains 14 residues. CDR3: CASSPGTGRQPQHF. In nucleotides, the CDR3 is TGTGCCAGCAGCCCCGGGACAGGGAGACAGCCCCAGCATTTT.

The CDR3 DNA reads as TGCGCCAGCAGCCAAGGGGACAGCACTGAAGCTTTCTTT. Its translation: CASSQGDSTEAFF. The rearrangement joins TRBV4-3 to TRBJ1-1; TRBD1 agrees at 7 bases. There are 13 residues in the CDR3. Unmatched junction bases numbered 0, after V lost 1 base and J lost 4 bases. Germline V gives CDR1 LGHNA, CDR2 YSLEER.

This CDR3 reads CASSVGLSTVSGNTIYF. Written as DNA, the CDR3 is TGTGCCAGCAGCGTAGGTCTGTCGACAGTCTCTGGAAACACCATATATTTT. This sequence joins TRBV9 and TRBJ1-3; D might be TRBD1 (5 bases). This CDR3 spans 17 amino acids. The V and J ends lost 0 bases and 0 bases respectively, with 13 bases between them. Germline V gene data show CDR1 as SGDLS and CDR2 as YYNGEE. Full variable domain (rest looked up from reference TRBV9 and TRBJ1-3): DSGVTQTPKHLITATGQRVTLRCSPRSGDLSVYWYQQSLDQGLQFLIQYYNGEERAKGNILERFSAQQFPDLHSELNLSSLELGDSALYFCASSVGLSTVSGNTIYFGEGSWLTVV.

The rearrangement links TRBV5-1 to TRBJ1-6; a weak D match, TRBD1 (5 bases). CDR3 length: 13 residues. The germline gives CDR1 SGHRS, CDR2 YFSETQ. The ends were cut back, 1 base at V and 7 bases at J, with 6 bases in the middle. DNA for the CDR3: TGCGCCAGCAGCTTGTACAGGAATTCACCCCTCCACTTT. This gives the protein CASSLYRNSPLHF.

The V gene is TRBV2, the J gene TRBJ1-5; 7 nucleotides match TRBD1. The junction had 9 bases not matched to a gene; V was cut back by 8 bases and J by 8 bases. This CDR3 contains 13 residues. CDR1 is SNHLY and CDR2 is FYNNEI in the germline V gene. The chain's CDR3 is CASGRGFVEPQHF. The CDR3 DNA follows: TGTGCCAGCGGCAGGGGGTTTGTGGAGCCCCAGCATTTT.

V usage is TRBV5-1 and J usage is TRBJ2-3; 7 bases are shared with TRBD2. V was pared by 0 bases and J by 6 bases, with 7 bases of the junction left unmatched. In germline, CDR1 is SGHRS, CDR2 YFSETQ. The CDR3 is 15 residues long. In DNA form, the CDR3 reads TGCGCCAGCAGCTTGGCCGGAACGGGAGGCGATACGCAGTATTTT. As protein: CASSLAGTGGDTQYF.

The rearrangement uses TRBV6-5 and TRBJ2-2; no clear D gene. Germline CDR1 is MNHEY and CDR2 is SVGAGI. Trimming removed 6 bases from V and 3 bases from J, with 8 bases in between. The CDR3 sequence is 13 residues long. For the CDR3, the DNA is TGTGCCAGCAGACCTGGAGACACCGGGGAGCTGTTTTTT. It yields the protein CASRPGDTGELFF.

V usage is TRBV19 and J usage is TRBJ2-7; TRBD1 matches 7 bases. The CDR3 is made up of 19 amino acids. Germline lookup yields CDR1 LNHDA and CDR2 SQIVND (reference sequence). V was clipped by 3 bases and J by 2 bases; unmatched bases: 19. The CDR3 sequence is CASSIGVSTGGQRPYEQYF. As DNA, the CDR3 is TGTGCCAGTAGTATTGGGGTGAGCACTGGGGGACAGAGACCCTACGAGCAGTACTTC.

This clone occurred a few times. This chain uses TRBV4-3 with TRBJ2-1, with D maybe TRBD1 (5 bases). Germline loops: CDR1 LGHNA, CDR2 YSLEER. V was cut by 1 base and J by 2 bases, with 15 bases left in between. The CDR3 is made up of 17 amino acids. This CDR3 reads CASSQVFRADAYNEQFF. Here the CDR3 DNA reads TGCGCCAGCAGCCAAGTTTTCAGGGCAGACGCCTACAATGAGCAGTTCTTC.

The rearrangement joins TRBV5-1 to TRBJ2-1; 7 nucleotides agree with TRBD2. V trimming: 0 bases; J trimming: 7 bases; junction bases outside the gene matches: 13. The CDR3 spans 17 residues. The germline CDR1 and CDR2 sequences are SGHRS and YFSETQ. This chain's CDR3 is CASSLDLVGEGRNEQFF. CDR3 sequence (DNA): TGCGCCAGCAGCTTGGATCTCGTCGGGGAGGGACGGAATGAGCAGTTCTTC.

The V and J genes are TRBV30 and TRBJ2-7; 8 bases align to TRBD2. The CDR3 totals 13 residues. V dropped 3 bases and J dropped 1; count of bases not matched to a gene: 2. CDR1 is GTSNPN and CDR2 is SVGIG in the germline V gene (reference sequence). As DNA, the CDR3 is TGTGCCTGGAGGACGGGGGGGTCCTACGAGCAGTACTTC. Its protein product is CAWRTGGSYEQYF.

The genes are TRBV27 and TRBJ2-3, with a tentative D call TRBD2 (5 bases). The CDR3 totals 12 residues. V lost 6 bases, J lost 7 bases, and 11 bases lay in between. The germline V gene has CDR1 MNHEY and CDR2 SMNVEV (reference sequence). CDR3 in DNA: TGTGCCAGCAGCCCCCCCGGGAATACGCAGTATTTT. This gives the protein CASSPPGNTQYF.

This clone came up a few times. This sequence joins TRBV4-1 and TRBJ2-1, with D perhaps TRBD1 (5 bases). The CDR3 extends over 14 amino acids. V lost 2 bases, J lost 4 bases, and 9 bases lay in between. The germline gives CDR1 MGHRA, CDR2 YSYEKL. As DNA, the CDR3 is TGCGCCAGCAGCCAACAGGGCCGATACAATGAGCAGTTCTTC. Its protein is CASSQQGRYNEQFF.

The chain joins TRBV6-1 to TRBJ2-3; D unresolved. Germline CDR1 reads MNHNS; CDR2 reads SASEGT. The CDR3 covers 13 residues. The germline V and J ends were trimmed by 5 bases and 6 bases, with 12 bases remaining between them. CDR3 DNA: TGTGCCAGCAGTCTAACTGCGTCGGATACGCAGTATTTT. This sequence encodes CASSLTASDTQYF.

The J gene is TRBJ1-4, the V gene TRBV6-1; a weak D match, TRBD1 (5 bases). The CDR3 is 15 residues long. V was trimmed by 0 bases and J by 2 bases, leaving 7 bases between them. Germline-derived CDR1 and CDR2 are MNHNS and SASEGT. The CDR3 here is CASSEAGGTNEKLFF. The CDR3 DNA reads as TGTGCCAGCAGTGAAGCGGGGGGGACTAATGAAAAACTGTTTTTT.

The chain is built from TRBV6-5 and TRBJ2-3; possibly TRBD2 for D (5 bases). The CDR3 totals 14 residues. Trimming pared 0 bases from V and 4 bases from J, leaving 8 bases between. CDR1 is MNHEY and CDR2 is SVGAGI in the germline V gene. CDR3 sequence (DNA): TGTGCCAGCAGTTACTCGACGGGGTCAGATACGCAGTATTTT. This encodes CASSYSTGSDTQYF.

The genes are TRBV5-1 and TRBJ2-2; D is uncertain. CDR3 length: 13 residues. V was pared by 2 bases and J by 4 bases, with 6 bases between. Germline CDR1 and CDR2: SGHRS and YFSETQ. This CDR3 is CASSFDSTGELFF. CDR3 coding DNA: TGCGCCAGCAGCTTCGATAGCACCGGGGAGCTGTTTTTT.

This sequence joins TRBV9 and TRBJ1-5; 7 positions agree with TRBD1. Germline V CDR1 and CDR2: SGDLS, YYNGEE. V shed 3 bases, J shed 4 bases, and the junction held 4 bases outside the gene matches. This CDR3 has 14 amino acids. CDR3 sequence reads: CASSGGQANQPQHF. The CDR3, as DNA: TGTGCCAGCAGCGGTGGACAGGCTAATCAGCCCCAGCATTTT.